This is a list of T cell receptor beta chains from one sample in a study of identical twins. Via MiXCR, TCRdb re-called the 5' RACE reads, giving one row per CDR3 protein. The repertoire holds roughly 720,000 distinct CDR3 sequences, 18% seen once, with less than 15% in the top ten. The same sample was also studied in work on T cells expressing NK-cell markers.

Sequenced sample: PBMCs. These receptors were collected from a woman aged 18-29 years in good health. Each CDR3 is given with its conserved first and last residue. The D gene is left open where the match is weak. Clone size appears in some rows only: once, few, many, or a class for an expanded clone.

TRBJ2-1	13	.	few	TRBV4-3	CASSQEVGNEQFF	TGCGCCAGCAGCCAAGAAGTAGGGAATGAGCAGTTCTTC
TRBJ2-1	16	TRBD2	few	TRBV5-1	CASSPPPGGPRDEQFF	TGCGCCAGCAGCCCACCTCCGGGGGGGCCGAGGGATGAGCAGTTCTTC
TRBJ2-3	13	.	few	TRBV6-2/TRBV6-3	CASSPGIPDTQYF	TGTGCCAGCAGTCCGGGGATCCCGGATACGCAGTATTTT
TRBJ2-1	12	.	few	TRBV10-3	CAIKSTDNEQFF	TGTGCCATAAAAAGCACGGACAATGAGCAGTTCTTC
TRBJ2-2	15	.	few	TRBV12-3/TRBV12-4	CASSLRAPNTGELFF	TGTGCCAGCAGTTTGCGAGCGCCGAACACCGGGGAGCTGTTTTTT
TRBJ2-5	21	TRBD2	.	TRBV3-1	CASSYPHPSGGAGSYQETQYF	TGTGCCAGCAGCTATCCCCACCCTAGCGGGGGCGCGGGTTCCTACCAAGAGACCCAGTACTTC
TRBJ1-5	14	TRBD1	many	TRBV6-5	CASSFSLQGTPQHF	TGTGCCAGCAGTTTCTCGCTACAGGGGACGCCCCAGCATTTT
TRBJ2-1	15	.	.	TRBV29-1	CSVEYGLASYNEQFF	TGCAGCGTTGAATATGGTCTAGCCTCCTACAATGAGCAGTTCTTC
TRBJ2-3	15	.	.	TRBV4-2	CASSQDGLAADTQYF	TGTGCCAGCAGCCAAGATGGGCTAGCTGCAGATACGCAGTATTTT
TRBJ2-1	11	.	few	TRBV3-1	CASRMYNEQFF	TGTGCCAGCCGAATGTACAATGAGCAGTTCTTC
TRBJ2-1	12	.	few	TRBV6-5	CACQDLEQQQFF	TGTGCCTGCCAGGACCTCGAACAGCAGCAGTTCTTC
TRBJ2-7	17	TRBD1	.	TRBV5-1	CASSFGTGGYRRDEQYF	TGCGCCAGCAGCTTTGGGACAGGGGGATATCGGCGAGACGAGCAGTACTTC
TRBJ2-2	13	TRBD2	few	TRBV20-1	CSARATSGGELFF	TGCAGTGCTAGAGCGACTAGCGGCGGGGAGCTGTTTTTT
TRBJ2-7	14	.	few	TRBV5-1	CASGTGTVSYEQYF	TGCGCCAGCGGTACCGGGACTGTCTCCTACGAGCAGTACTTC
TRBJ2-7	18	TRBD2	.	TRBV12-3/TRBV12-4	CASSPGLAGDLSSYEQYF	TGTGCCAGCAGTCCTGGACTAGCGGGTGACTTAAGCTCCTACGAGCAGTACTTC
TRBJ2-7	13	.	.	TRBV12-3/TRBV12-4	CASSFSHVYEQYF	TGTGCCAGCAGTTTTAGCCATGTCTACGAGCAGTACTTC
TRBJ2-3	13	.	.	TRBV20-1	CSAMRPGADTQYF	TGCAGTGCTATGAGACCGGGGGCAGATACGCAGTATTTT
TRBJ1-2	14	TRBD1	many	TRBV6-1	CASSPGTGGYGYTF	TGTGCCAGCAGTCCCGGGACAGGGGGCTATGGCTACACCTTC
TRBJ1-1	18	TRBD1	.	TRBV5-1	CASSIPERQGPMNTEAFF	TGCGCCAGCAGCATTCCCGAGCGACAGGGACCTATGAACACTGAAGCTTTCTTT
TRBJ1-2	15	TRBD1	few	TRBV5-1	CASSLGGTGDLDYTF	TGCGCCAGCAGCTTGGGGGGGACAGGGGATTTGGACTACACCTTC
TRBJ1-2	15	.	few	TRBV4-3	CASSLALPGDHGYTF	TGCGCCAGCAGCCTAGCCCTGCCGGGGGACCATGGCTACACCTTC
TRBJ2-7	13	TRBD1	.	TRBV27	CASRVRAGGEQYF	TGTGCCAGCAGAGTCCGGGCAGGGGGCGAGCAGTACTTC
TRBJ2-2	18	TRBD2	few	TRBV5-1	CASSLTGLAGLNTGELFF	TGCGCCAGCAGCTTAACCGGACTAGCGGGGCTGAACACCGGGGAGCTGTTTTTT
TRBJ2-7	16	.	few	TRBV7-3	CASSISGGLPSYEQYF	TGTGCCAGCAGCATCTCCGGGGGGCTCCCCTCCTACGAGCAGTACTTC
TRBJ2-1	12	.	.	TRBV3-1	CASSQGDLEQFF	TGTGCCAGCAGCCAAGGTGACCTTGAGCAGTTCTTC
TRBJ2-7	14	.	.	TRBV12-3/TRBV12-4	CASSPFSGAYEQYF	TGTGCCAGCAGTCCCTTCAGTGGGGCCTACGAGCAGTACTTC
TRBJ2-1	16	TRBD1	many	TRBV5-5	CASSLPGQKSYNEQFF	TGTGCCAGCAGCCTCCCGGGACAGAAATCCTACAATGAGCAGTTCTTC
TRBJ2-7	15	.	.	TRBV25-1	CASPDGDDPSYEQYF	TGTGCCAGCCCAGACGGCGACGATCCCTCCTACGAGCAGTACTTC
TRBJ2-1	16	TRBD2	few	TRBV20-1	CSARAKRGSGSNEQFF	TGCAGTGCTAGAGCCAAGCGGGGGAGCGGAAGCAATGAGCAGTTCTTC
TRBJ2-5	12	.	few	TRBV20-1	CSARKQPAPQYF	TGCAGTGCTAGAAAACAGCCGGCGCCCCAGTACTTC
TRBJ1-1	15	.	few	TRBV10-3	CAISDQQTRSTEAFF	TGTGCCATCAGTGATCAGCAGACGCGAAGCACTGAAGCTTTCTTT
TRBJ2-7	13	.	few	TRBV20-1	CSASGRDTYEQYF	TGCAGTGCTAGTGGGCGGGATACTTACGAGCAGTACTTC
TRBJ2-2	15	.	.	TRBV11-2	CASSLLAVNTGELFF	TGTGCCAGCAGCCTCCTAGCAGTGAACACCGGGGAGCTGTTTTTT
TRBJ2-2	13	.	.	TRBV29-1	CSVGVMLSGELFF	TGCAGCGTTGGAGTCATGCTCTCCGGGGAGCTGTTTTTT
TRBJ1-4	13	.	few	TRBV12-5	CASGPPTGEKLFF	TGTGCTAGTGGTCCACCGACAGGTGAAAAACTGTTTTTT
TRBJ2-3	11	.	.	TRBV29-1	CSVDPGDTQYF	TGCAGCGTTGATCCGGGCGATACGCAGTATTTT
TRBJ2-1	14	TRBD2	once	TRBV25-1	CASSESGGYNEQFF	TGTGCCAGCAGTGAATCGGGGGGATACAATGAGCAGTTCTTC
TRBJ2-3	12	.	few	TRBV29-1	CSVGTVTDTQYF	TGCAGCGTCGGGACGGTCACAGATACGCAGTATTTT
TRBJ1-3	15	TRBD1	.	TRBV20-1	CSAPVGTDFGNTIYF	TGCAGTGCCCCGGTAGGGACAGATTTTGGAAACACCATATATTTT
TRBJ2-7	12	.	few	TRBV20-1	CSARGGAYEQYF	TGCAGTGCTAGAGGCGGAGCCTACGAGCAGTACTTC
TRBJ2-5	12	.	.	TRBV10-3	CAISPDQETQYF	TGTGCCATCAGTCCTGACCAAGAGACCCAGTACTTC
TRBJ2-7	13	.	.	TRBV12-3/TRBV12-4	CASSLKAANEQYF	TGTGCCAGCAGTTTAAAGGCGGCCAACGAGCAGTACTTC
TRBJ2-1	15	.	few	TRBV6-1	CASSRLTGIHNEQFF	TGTGCCAGCAGTCGATTAACAGGGATCCACAATGAGCAGTTCTTC
TRBJ1-1	14	.	.	TRBV25-1	CASSEGGSGAEAFF	TGTGCCAGCAGTGAAGGGGGAAGTGGCGCTGAAGCTTTCTTT
TRBJ1-5	13	.	.	TRBV20-1	CSAREDSAQPQHF	TGCAGTGCTAGAGAGGATTCAGCCCAGCCCCAGCATTTT
TRBJ2-5	15	.	.	TRBV12-3/TRBV12-4	CASSLTGGGSMTQYF	TGTGCCAGCAGTTTAACCGGCGGGGGCTCCATGACCCAGTACTTC
TRBJ2-5	15	TRBD1	few	TRBV9	CASSPGGGAQETQYF	TGTGCCAGCAGCCCAGGGGGCGGAGCCCAAGAGACCCAGTACTTC
TRBJ1-1	14	.	few	TRBV7-9	CASSWKGMNTEAFF	TGTGCCAGCAGCTGGAAGGGGATGAACACTGAAGCTTTCTTT